This TCR beta chain was sequenced for a study of OX40 agonist ivuxolimab in advanced cancers. Across the whole study: Aged about 20 to 85 with a mean of about 60 years, they were about 83% male.

Study-wide findings and caveats: CD8+ T cells showed, on average, more clonal expansion than CD4+ cells.

Germline CDR1 and CDR2: SQVTM and ANQGSEA. The CDR3 consists of 14 residues. V dropped 6 bases and J dropped 2 bases, with 14 bases sitting between them. Method: immunoSEQ multiplex PCR; TCRdb's copy keeps in-frame clones and lacks some. The sample records 75,000 to 100,000 clones, about 90% being singletons. Remarks on this clone: What it recognizes is unknown.

The sequencing used CD4+ or CD8+ T cells sorted from blood, collected in a trial of the OX40 agonist ivuxolimab. The chain combines TRBV29-1 with TRBJ2-1; D is possibly TRBD1 (5 bases). This TCR was recovered from an adult with an advanced solid tumor such as melanoma, head and neck, liver or kidney cancer. The CDR3 DNA is TGCAGCGTCCTCCCCCAGGGCCCCTACAATGAGCAGTTCTTC. This gives the protein CSVLPQGPYNEQFF.